These 11 T cell receptor beta chains were all obtained from the same sample, sequenced in a study of Ad26.COV2.S vaccination and SARS-CoV-2 variants. Treatment specified: around 19 received Ad26.COV2.S at low or high dose, single or two shots; 5 received placebo; per-sample allocation not given. Samples came from day 63 after the first vaccine or placebo injection. TCRdb's copy holds only in-frame clones and misses some; the assay was immunoSEQ multiplex PCR. The sample records fewer than 500,000 clones, 75% to 95% being singletons. The sequencing used peripheral blood, collected in a trial of Ad26.COV2.S vaccine versus placebo. The receptors were gathered from a person between 18 and 65 years old who received the Ad26.COV2.S COVID-19 vaccine or a placebo.

The chain has TRBV5-4 and TRBJ2-7; D is possibly TRBD2 (6 bases). Looked up from germline, CDR1 is SGHNT and CDR2 is YYREEE (reference sequence). The CDR3 sequence is 14 residues long. The V gene lost 4 bases and the J gene lost 2 bases, with 13 bases spanning the gap. The CDR3 DNA sequence: TGTGCCAGCAGCGACCAGGGACTCACCTACGAGCAGTACTTC. This translates into CASSDQGLTYEQYF. Supplemented by reference TRBV5-4 and TRBJ2-7, the full variable domain reads ETGVTQSPTHLIKTRGQQVTLRCSSQSGHNTVSWYQQALGQGPQFIFQYYREEENGRGNFPPRFSGLQFPNYSSELNVNALELDDSALYLCASSDQGLTYEQYFGPGTRLTVT.

The chain couples TRBV4-1 to TRBJ2-3; unclear D gene. The ends were cut back, 1 base at V and 2 bases at J, with 13 bases in the middle. Germline V gene data show CDR1 as MGHRA and CDR2 as YSYEKL. CDR3 length: 16 residues. CDR3 sequence reads: CASSQGVGEYTDTQYF. The CDR3 coding sequence is TGCGCCAGCAGCCAAGGAGTAGGCGAATACACAGATACGCAGTATTTT.

J is TRBJ2-5 and V is TRBV2; 7 positions agree with TRBD2. Per the germline V gene, CDR1 is SNHLY and CDR2 is FYNNEI. This CDR3 comprises 17 residues. J gave up 0 bases and V 3 bases, and 10 bases lay outside the gene matches. The DNA of the CDR3 is TGTGCCAGCAGTGATGGGGGGGGATCTGCGTACCAAGAGACCCAGTACTTC. It yields the protein CASSDGGGSAYQETQYF.

The chain recombines TRBV27 with TRBJ1-2; 8 bases fit TRBD1. Trimming cost V 0 bases and J 4 bases; bases outside gene matches: 7. Looked up from germline, CDR1 is MNHEY and CDR2 is SMNVEV (reference sequence). The length of the CDR3 is 16 residues. Here the CDR3 reads CASSLSGQGASYGYTF. CDR3 bases: TGTGCCAGCAGTTTATCGGGGCAGGGGGCGAGCTATGGCTACACCTTC.

This clone was seen only a few times. The chain carries TRBV6-6 and TRBJ1-2; D is unresolved. From germline, CDR1 is MNHNY and CDR2 SVGAGI (reference sequence). This CDR3 has 12 residues. V was pared by 5 bases and J by 7 bases, with 11 bases between. The chain's CDR3 is CASSPLGIGYTF. CDR3 DNA sequence: TGTGCCAGCAGTCCCCTCGGGATTGGCTACACCTTC.

The chain combines TRBV10-2 with TRBJ2-1; 11 bases line up with TRBD2. The J segment lost 7 bases and the V segment lost 6 bases, leaving 8 bases of the junction unmatched. The CDR3 length is 15 residues. Germline V CDR1 and CDR2: WSHSY, SAAADI. CDR3 residues: CASRYLAGGVNEQFF. In DNA form, the CDR3 reads TGCGCCAGCAGATATCTAGCGGGAGGAGTGAATGAGCAGTTCTTC.

The rearrangement joins TRBV28 to TRBJ2-7, with a possible D match to TRBD1 (6 bases). Germline loops: CDR1 MDHEN, CDR2 SYDVKM. There are 14 residues in the CDR3. V was shortened by 8 bases and J by 5 bases, with 19 bases between the two germline ends. The CDR3 DNA sequence: TGTGCCAGCCAGGGGCAGTTCCTGGGGAACGAGCAGTACTTC. Encoded protein: CASQGQFLGNEQYF.

The chain is built from TRBV6-5 and TRBJ1-1, with 9 bases matching TRBD1. This CDR3 has 14 amino acids. The trim removed 8 bases at V and 4 bases at J, leaving 8 bases unmatched. CDR1 MNHEY and CDR2 SVGAGI come from the germline V gene. The CDR3 DNA follows: TGTGCCAGCGGGGCCCGACAGGGGGGCACTGAAGCTTTCTTT. This gives the protein CASGARQGGTEAFF.

The count of this clone is one. J is TRBJ2-7 and V is TRBV7-9; D might be TRBD1 or TRBD2, each matching 5 bases. The germline V gene encodes CDR1 SEHNR and CDR2 FQNEAQ (reference sequence). The germline V and J ends were trimmed by 4 bases and 4 bases, with 11 bases remaining between them. This CDR3 comprises 13 residues. CDR3 bases: TGTGCCAGCAGCTCTCCGGGACCGTACGAGCAGTACTTC. It encodes CASSSPGPYEQYF. Supplemented by reference TRBV7-9 and TRBJ2-7, the full variable domain reads DTGVSQNPRHKITKRGQNVTFRCDPISEHNRLYWYRQTLGQGPEFLTYFQNEAQLEKSRLLSDRFSAERPKGSFSTLEIQRTEQGDSAMYLCASSSPGPYEQYFGPGTRLTVT.

The chain uses TRBV5-6 and TRBJ1-6; D gene ambiguous. From germline, CDR1 is SGHDT and CDR2 YYEEEE. The CDR3 runs 16 residues. Trimming pared 4 bases from V and 0 bases from J, leaving 11 bases between. CDR3 DNA: TGTGCCAGCAGCCAAGTAGGGAGCTCCTATAATTCACCCCTCCACTTT. Translating it yields CASSQVGSSYNSPLHF.

This clone has more than one count but fewer than ten. The rearrangement links TRBV5-1 to TRBJ2-7, with D tentatively TRBD1 or TRBD2 (5 bases each). With 5 bases removed from V and 4 bases from J, the gap between germline ends came to 10 bases. CDR1 is SGHRS, CDR2 YFSETQ, per germline. The CDR3 sequence is 12 residues long. The DNA of the CDR3 is TGCGCCAGCAGGGGGGATTGGTACGAGCAGTACTTC. As protein: CASRGDWYEQYF.